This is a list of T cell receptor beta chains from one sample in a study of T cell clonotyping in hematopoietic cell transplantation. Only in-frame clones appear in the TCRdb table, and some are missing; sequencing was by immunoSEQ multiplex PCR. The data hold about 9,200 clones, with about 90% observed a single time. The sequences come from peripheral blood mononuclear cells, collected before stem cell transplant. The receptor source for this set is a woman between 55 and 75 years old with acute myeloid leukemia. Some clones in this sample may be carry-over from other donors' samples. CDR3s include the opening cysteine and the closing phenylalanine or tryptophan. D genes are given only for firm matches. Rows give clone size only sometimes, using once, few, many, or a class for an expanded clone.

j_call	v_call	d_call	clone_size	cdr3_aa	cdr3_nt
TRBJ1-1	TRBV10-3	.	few	CAIMAGVAGEAFF	TGTGCCATCATGGCCGGGGTAGCGGGTGAAGCTTTCTTT
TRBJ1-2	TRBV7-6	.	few	CASSLEMTGFGYTF	TGTGCCAGCAGCTTAGAGATGACGGGGTTCGGCTACACCTTC
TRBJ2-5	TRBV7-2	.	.	CASSLLGGETQYF	TGTGCCAGCAGCTTATTAGGTGGGGAGACCCAGTACTTC
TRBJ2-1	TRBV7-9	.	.	CASSLQGLGDEQFF	TGTGCCAGCAGCTTACAGGGGCTTGGGGATGAGCAGTTCTTC
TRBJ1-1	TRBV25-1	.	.	CASSATYTEAFF	TGTGCCAGCAGTGCGACCTACACTGAAGCTTTCTTT
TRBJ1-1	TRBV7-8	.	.	CASSQRLIRNTEAFF	TGTGCCAGCAGCCAGAGATTAATCAGGAACACTGAAGCTTTCTTT
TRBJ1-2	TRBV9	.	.	CASSLRGDGYTF	TGTGCCAGCAGCCTAAGGGGGGATGGCTACACCTTC
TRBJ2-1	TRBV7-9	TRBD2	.	CASRERLAGTPREQFF	TGTGCCAGCAGGGAACGACTAGCGGGGACGCCTCGTGAGCAGTTCTTC
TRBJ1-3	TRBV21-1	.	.	CASSKEIGEAGNTIYF	TGTGCCAGCAGCAAAGAAATCGGGGAAGCTGGAAACACCATATATTTT
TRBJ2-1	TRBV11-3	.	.	CASSPRSGSYNEQFF	TGTGCCAGCAGCCCCAGGAGCGGTTCCTACAATGAGCAGTTCTTC
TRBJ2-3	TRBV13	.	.	CASSPREFGDTQYF	TGTGCCAGCAGCCCCCGCGAGTTCGGAGATACGCAGTATTTT
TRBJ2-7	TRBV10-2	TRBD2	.	CAIGRGGGHEQYF	TGCGCCATCGGTCGGGGGGGCGGGCACGAGCAGTACTTC
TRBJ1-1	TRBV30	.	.	CAWSKMSPNTEAFF	TGTGCCTGGAGTAAAATGTCCCCGAACACTGAAGCTTTCTTT
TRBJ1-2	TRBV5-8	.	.	CASSLGGRYYGYTF	TGTGCCAGCAGCTTGGGGGGCCGATACTATGGCTACACCTTC
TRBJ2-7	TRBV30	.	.	CAWSMRATTSYEQYF	TGTGCCTGGAGTATGAGGGCCACCACCTCCTACGAGCAGTACTTC